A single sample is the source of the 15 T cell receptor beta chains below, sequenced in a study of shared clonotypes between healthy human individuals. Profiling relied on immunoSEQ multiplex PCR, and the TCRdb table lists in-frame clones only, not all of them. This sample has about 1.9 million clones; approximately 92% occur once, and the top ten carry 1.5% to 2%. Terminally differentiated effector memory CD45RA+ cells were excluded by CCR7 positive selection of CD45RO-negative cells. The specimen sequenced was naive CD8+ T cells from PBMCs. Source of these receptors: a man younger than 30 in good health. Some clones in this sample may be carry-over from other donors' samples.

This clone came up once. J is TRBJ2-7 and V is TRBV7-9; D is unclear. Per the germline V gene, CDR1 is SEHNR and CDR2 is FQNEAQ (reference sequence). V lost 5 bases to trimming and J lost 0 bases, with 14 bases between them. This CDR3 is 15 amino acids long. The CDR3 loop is CASSPDSSSSYEQYF. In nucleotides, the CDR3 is TGTGCCAGCAGCCCTGACTCGAGCAGCTCCTACGAGCAGTACTTC.

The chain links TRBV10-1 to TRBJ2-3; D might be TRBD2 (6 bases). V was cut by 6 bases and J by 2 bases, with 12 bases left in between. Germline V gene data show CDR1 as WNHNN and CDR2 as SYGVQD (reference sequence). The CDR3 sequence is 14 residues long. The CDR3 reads CASSQTRVTDTQYF. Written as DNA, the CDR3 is TGCGCCAGCAGCCAGACTAGAGTCACAGATACGCAGTATTTT.

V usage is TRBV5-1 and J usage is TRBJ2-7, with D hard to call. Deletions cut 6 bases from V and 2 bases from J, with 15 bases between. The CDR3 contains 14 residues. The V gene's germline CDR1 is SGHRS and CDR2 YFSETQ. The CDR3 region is CASTPEEVPYEQYF. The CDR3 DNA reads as TGCGCCAGCACCCCCGAAGAGGTGCCCTACGAGCAGTACTTC.

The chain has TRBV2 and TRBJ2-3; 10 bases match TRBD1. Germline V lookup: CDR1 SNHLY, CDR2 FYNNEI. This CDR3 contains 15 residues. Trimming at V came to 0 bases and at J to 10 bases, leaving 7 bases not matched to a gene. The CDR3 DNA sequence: TGTGCCAGCAGTGAAGCGCTTCCGGGACAGGGGTCGCAGTATTTT. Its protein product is CASSEALPGQGSQYF. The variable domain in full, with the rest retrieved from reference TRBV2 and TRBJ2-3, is EPEVTQTPSHQVTQMGQEVILRCVPISNHLYFYWYRQILGQKVEFLVSFYNNEISEKSEIFDDQFSVERPDGSNFTLKIRSTKLEDSAMYFCASSEALPGQGSQYFGPGTRLTVL.

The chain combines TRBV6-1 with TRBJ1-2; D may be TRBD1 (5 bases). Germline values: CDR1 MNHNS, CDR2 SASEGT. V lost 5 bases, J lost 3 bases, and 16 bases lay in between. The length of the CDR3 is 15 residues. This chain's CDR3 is CASSLGLGGDYGYTF. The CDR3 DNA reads TGTGCCAGCAGTTTAGGATTGGGGGGTGACTATGGCTACACCTTC.

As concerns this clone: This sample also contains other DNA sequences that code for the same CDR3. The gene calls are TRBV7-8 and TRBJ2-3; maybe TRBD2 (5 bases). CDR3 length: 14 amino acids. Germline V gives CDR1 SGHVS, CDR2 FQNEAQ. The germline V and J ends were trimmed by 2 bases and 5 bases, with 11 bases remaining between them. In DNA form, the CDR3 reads TGTGCCAGCAGCTTACTAGCTGAAGGAGATACGCAGTATTTT. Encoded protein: CASSLLAEGDTQYF. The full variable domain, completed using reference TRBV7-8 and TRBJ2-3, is GAGVSQSPRYKVAKRGQDVALRCDPISGHVSLFWYQQALGQGPEFLTYFQNEAQLDKSGLPSDRFFAERPEGSVSTLKIQRTQQEDSAVYLCASSLLAEGDTQYFGPGTRLTVL.

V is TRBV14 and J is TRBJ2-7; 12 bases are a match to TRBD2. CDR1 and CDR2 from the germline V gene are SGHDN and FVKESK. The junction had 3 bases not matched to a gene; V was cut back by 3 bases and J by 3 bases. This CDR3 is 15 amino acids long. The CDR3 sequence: CASSHTSGRHYEQYF. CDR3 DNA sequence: TGTGCCAGCAGCCATACTAGCGGGAGGCACTACGAGCAGTACTTC.

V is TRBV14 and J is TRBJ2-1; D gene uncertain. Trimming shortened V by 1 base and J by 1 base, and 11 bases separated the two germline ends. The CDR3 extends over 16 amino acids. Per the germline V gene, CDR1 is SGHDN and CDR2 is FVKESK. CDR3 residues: CASSQAGLLSYNEQFF. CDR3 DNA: TGTGCCAGCAGCCAAGCCGGGCTATTGTCCTACAATGAGCAGTTCTTC.

CDR3 sequence: CASSYRTGHYGYTF. DNA for the CDR3: TGTGCCAGCAGTTACCGGACAGGGCATTATGGCTACACCTTC. The V and J genes are TRBV6-5 and TRBJ1-2; TRBD1 matches at 8 bases. Germline CDR1 and CDR2: MNHEY and SVGAGI. V was clipped by 2 bases and J by 5 bases; unmatched bases: 4. The CDR3 length is 14 residues.

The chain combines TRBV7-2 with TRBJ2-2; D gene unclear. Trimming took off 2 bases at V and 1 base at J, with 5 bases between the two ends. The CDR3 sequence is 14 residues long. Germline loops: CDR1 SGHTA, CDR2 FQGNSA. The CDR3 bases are TGTGCCAGCAGCTTAACTTGGAACACCGGGGAGCTGTTTTTT. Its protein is CASSLTWNTGELFF.

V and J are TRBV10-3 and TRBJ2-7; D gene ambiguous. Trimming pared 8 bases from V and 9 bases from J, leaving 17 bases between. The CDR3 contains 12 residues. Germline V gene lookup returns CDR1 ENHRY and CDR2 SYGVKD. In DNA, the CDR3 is TGTGCCATCGGCGCCGGGCCTACGGGGCAGTACTTC. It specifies CAIGAGPTGQYF.

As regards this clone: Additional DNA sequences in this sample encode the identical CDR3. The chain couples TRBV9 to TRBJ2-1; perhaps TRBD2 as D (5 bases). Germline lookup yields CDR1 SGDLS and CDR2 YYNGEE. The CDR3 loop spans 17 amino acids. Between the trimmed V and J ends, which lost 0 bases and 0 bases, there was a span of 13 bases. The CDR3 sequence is CASSVEVSGSSYNEQFF. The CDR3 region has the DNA TGTGCCAGCAGCGTAGAAGTGAGCGGAAGCTCCTACAATGAGCAGTTCTTC.

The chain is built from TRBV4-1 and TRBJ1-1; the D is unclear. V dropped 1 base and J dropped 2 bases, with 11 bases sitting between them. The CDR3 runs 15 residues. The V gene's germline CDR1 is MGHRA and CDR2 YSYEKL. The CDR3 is CASSQVWILNTEAFF. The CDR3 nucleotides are TGCGCCAGCAGCCAAGTTTGGATTCTTAACACTGAAGCTTTCTTT.

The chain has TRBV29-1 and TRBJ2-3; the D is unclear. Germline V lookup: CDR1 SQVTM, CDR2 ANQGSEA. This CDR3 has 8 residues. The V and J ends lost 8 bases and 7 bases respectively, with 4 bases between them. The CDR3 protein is CSKNTQYF. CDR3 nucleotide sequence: TGCAGCAAAAATACGCAGTATTTT.

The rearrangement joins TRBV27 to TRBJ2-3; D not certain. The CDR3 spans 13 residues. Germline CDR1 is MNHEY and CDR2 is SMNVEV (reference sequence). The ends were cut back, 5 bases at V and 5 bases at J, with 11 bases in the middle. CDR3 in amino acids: CASSPTVGDTQYF. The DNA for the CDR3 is TGTGCCAGCAGTCCTACGGTTGGAGATACGCAGTATTTT.